These T cell receptor beta chains were read from a single sample in a study of human T cells and chemical hapten exposure. Each CDR3 protein is one row after TCRdb ran MiXCR on the RACE reads. Among about 350,000 distinct CDR3 sequences listed, roughly 6% were seen once. This material consisted of whole blood, taken in connection with sensitization to the hapten diphenylcyclopropenone (DPC). Source of these receptors: a woman younger than 30 with alopecia areata. Some clones in this sample may be carry-over from other donors' samples. CDR3s include the opening cysteine and the closing phenylalanine or tryptophan. A D gene is named only where the DNA matches it firmly. Expanded clones get a size class; other rows say once, few or many, or leave the size out.

TRBV6-2/TRBV6-3	many	TRBJ2-7	TRBD1	TGTGCCAGCAGCCCAGGGACAGGGTACGAGCAGTACTTC	CASSPGTGYEQYF
TRBV19	many	TRBJ2-2	.	TGTGCCAGTACCTACCTGCCATGGGCCTCCGGGGAGCTGTTTTTT	CASTYLPWASGELFF
TRBV2	.	TRBJ2-7	TRBD1	TGTGCCGACCGGACAGGGAGTGAGAGGTACGAGCAGTACTTC	CADRTGSERYEQYF
TRBV4-2	few	TRBJ1-4	.	TGTGCCAGCAGCCAAGATACTGTGAAGGGACCAGGCGAAAAACTGTTTTTT	CASSQDTVKGPGEKLFF
TRBV2	.	TRBJ1-5	.	TGTGCCAGCTGCTCCCAGGGGAATCAGCCCCAGCATTTT	CASCSQGNQPQHF
TRBV19	.	TRBJ2-1	.	TGTGCCAGTAGTAGGTGGGGGGGCCGCATTGAGCAGTTCTTC	CASSRWGGRIEQFF
TRBV11-2	.	TRBJ2-5	TRBD2	TGTGCCAGCAGCCCCAATCCCGGGACTAGCACGGAGACCCAGTACTTC	CASSPNPGTSTETQYF
TRBV4-2	few	TRBJ2-3	.	TGTGCCAGCAGCCAAGATTGGCGGGGTCGACACACAGATACGCAGTATTTT	CASSQDWRGRHTDTQYF
TRBV29-1	.	TRBJ2-2	.	TGCAGCGTGCGTCTCGGGGGCTTCAACTCCGGGGAGCTGTTTTTT	CSVRLGGFNSGELFF
TRBV20-1	.	TRBJ2-1	TRBD2	TGCAGTGCTAGGTCTCCAGCGGGGGGTCACAATGAGCAGTTCTTC	CSARSPAGGHNEQFF
TRBV7-2	many	TRBJ2-1	TRBD2	TGTGCCAGCAGCTTCGCCGGGACTAGCGGTTACAATGAGCAGTTCTTC	CASSFAGTSGYNEQFF
TRBV5-1	many	TRBJ2-7	.	TGCGCCAGCAGCTTGGATTTCGGGACCCACTACCAGAGGCAGTACTTC	CASSLDFGTHYQRQYF
TRBV20-1	few	TRBJ1-1	.	TGCAGTGCTAGTTCCCCAGGGACCACTGAAGCTTTCTTT	CSASSPGTTEAFF
TRBV7-9	many	TRBJ1-6	TRBD1	TGTGCCAGCAGCTTCCCCCTTGCCGGGACAGGGAAATTCAATTCACCCCTCCACTTT	CASSFPLAGTGKFNSPLHF
TRBV7-9	many	TRBJ1-6	.	TGTGCCAGCAGCTTAGCTCCCTATAATTCACCCCTCCACTTT	CASSLAPYNSPLHF
TRBV20-1	few	TRBJ2-4	.	TGCAGTGCCGCTGGGATTACCAAAAACATTCAGTACTTC	CSAAGITKNIQYF
TRBV12-3/TRBV12-4	many	TRBJ2-6	TRBD2	TGTGCCAGCAGTTTAGGGACTAGCGGGGCTGGGGCCAACGTCCTGACTTTC	CASSLGTSGAGANVLTF
TRBV18	many	TRBJ2-1	TRBD2	TGTGCCAGCTCTCCGACGACTAGCAACCATGAGCAGTTCTTC	CASSPTTSNHEQFF
TRBV4-2	many	TRBJ1-5	.	TGTGCCAGCAGCCAAGATTCGGGGGGCAATCAGCCCCAGCATTTT	CASSQDSGGNQPQHF
TRBV6-5	many	TRBJ1-2	.	TGTGCCAGCACCCCCCAAGGTACAGCTAAGACGGACTATGGCTACACCTTC	CASTPQGTAKTDYGYTF
TRBV5-1	many	TRBJ1-1	.	TGCGCCAGCACTCCTAGCGCAGGGGTTAACACTGAAGCTTTCTTT	CASTPSAGVNTEAFF
TRBV29-1	many	TRBJ1-3	.	TGCAGCGTTGGGGTCATGACGGGCTCTGGAAACACCATATATTTT	CSVGVMTGSGNTIYF
TRBV20-1	many	TRBJ1-4	.	TGCAGTGCTAGAGGGATGAGAGGGGCAGAAGAAAAACTGTTTTTT	CSARGMRGAEEKLFF
TRBV5-6	.	TRBJ1-3	.	TGTGCCAGCAAGTGGGGGGGCCCTGGAAACACCATATATTTT	CASKWGGPGNTIYF
TRBV20-1	.	TRBJ1-2	.	TGCAGTGCCAAAACGGACAGAGCCTATGGCTACACCTTC	CSAKTDRAYGYTF
TRBV21-1	.	TRBJ1-5	.	TGTGCCAGCAGCAAGAACTATAGCAATCAGCCCCAGCATTTT	CASSKNYSNQPQHF
TRBV6-5	.	TRBJ1-1	TRBD1	TGTGCCAGCAGTTACTCACAGGGGCCATGGACTGAAGCTTTCTTT	CASSYSQGPWTEAFF